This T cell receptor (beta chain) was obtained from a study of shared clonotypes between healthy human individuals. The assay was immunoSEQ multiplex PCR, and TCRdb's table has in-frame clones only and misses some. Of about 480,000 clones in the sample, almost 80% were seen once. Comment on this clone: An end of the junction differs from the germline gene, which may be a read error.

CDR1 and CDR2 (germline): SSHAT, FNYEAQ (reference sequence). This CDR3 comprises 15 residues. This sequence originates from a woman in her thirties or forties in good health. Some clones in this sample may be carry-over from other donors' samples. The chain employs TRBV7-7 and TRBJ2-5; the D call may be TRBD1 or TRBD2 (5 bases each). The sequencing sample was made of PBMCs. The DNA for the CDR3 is TGTGCTAGCAGCTTAGCAAAGGGACCTCAAGAGACCCAGTACTTC. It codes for CASSLAKGPQETQYF.